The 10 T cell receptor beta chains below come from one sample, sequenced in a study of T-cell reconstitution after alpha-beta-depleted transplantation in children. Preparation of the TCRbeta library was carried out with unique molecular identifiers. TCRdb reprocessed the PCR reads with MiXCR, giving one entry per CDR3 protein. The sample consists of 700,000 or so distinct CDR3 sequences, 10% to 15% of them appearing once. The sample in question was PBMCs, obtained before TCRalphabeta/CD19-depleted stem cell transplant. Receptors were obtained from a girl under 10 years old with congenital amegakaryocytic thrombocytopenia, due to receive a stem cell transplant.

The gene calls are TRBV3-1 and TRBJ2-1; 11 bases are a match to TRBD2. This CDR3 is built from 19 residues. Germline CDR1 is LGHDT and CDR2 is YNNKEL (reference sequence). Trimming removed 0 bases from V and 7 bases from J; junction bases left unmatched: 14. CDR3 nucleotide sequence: TGTGCCAGCAGCCAAGATCAACTAGCGGGAGAAAGTGAAGGGAATGAGCAGTTCTTC. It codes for CASSQDQLAGESEGNEQFF.

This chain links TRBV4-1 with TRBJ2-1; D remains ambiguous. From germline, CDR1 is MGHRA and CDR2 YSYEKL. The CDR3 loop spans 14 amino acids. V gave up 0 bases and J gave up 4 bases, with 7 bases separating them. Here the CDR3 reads CASSQDKGYNEQFF. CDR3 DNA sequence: TGCGCCAGCAGCCAAGATAAGGGTTACAATGAGCAGTTCTTC.

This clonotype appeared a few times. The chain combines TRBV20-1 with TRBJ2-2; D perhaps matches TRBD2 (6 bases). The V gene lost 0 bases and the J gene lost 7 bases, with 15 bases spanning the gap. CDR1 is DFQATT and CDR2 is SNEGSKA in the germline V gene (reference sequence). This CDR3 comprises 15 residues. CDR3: CSARDNSWRGGELFF. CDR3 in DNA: TGCAGTGCTAGAGATAACTCCTGGAGGGGCGGGGAGCTGTTTTTT.

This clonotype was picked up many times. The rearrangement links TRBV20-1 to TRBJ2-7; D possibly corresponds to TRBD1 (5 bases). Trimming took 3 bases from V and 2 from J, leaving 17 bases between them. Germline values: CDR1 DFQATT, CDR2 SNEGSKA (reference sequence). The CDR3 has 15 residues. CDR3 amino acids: CSASLGPLGPYEQYF. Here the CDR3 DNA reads TGCAGTGCTAGCCTCGGACCCCTGGGGCCCTACGAGCAGTACTTC.

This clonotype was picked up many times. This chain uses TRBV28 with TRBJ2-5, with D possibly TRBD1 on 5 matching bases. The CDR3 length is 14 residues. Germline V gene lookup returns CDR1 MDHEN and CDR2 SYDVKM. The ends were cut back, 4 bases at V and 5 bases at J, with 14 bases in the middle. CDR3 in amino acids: CASSSTGEWETQYF. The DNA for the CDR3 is TGTGCCAGCAGTTCCACAGGAGAGTGGGAGACCCAGTACTTC.

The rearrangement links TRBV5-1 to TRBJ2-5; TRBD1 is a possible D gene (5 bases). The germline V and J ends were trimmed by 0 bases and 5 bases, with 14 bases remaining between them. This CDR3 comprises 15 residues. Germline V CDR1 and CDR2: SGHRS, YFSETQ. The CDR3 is CASSLAMGQEETQYF. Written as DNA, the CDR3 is TGCGCCAGCAGCTTGGCGATGGGGCAGGAGGAGACCCAGTACTTC.

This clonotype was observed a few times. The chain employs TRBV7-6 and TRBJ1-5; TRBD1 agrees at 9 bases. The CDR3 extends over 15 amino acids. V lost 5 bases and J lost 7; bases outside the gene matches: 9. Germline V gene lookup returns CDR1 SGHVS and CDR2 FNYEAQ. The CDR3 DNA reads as TGTGCCAGCAGCCCGACAGGGGGTGTAGGGCAGCCCCAGCATTTT. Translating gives CASSPTGGVGQPQHF.

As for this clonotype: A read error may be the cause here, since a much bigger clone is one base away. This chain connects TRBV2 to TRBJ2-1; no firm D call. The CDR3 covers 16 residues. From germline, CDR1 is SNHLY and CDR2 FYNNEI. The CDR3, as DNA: TGTGCCAGCAGTGAAAGTAGTTCTTCGCTGAACAATGAGCAGTCCTTC. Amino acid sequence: CASSESSSSLNNEQSF.

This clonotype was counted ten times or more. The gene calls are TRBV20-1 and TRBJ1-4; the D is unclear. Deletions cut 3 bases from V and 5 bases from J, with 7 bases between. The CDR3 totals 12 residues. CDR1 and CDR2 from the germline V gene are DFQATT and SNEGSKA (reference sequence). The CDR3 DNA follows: TGCAGTGCTAGTCCCAGGAATGAAAAACTGTTTTTT. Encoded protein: CSASPRNEKLFF.

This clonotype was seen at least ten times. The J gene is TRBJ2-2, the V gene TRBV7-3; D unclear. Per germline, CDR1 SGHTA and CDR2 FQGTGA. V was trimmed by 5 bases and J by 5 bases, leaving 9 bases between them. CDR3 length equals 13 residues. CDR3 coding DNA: TGTGCCAGCAGCCCCTCCCGGACCGGGGAGCTGTTTTTT. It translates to CASSPSRTGELFF.